This TCR beta chain came from a study of T cell clones after liver transplantation. Findings and limits, study-wide: A significant post-transplant drop in circulating graft-donor-reactive CD4 TCRbeta sequences occurred in most of the 8 subjects. Low donor cell numbers restricted donor-reactive repertoire measurement in a couple of subjects.

Of note for this clone: The target antigen is unknown.

The table came from immunoSEQ multiplex PCR; TCRdb's copy has only in-frame clones and leaves some out. Found here are 20,000 to 25,000 clones, about 94% of them singletons; the top ten hold roughly 25%. Germline V lookup: CDR1 PRHDT, CDR2 FYEKMQ (reference sequence). This CDR3 is 14 amino acids long. V lost 1 base, J lost 1 base, and 7 bases lay in between. The origin of this receptor is a human patient who received a liver transplant. Some T cells may have come from the graft donor. The specimen comprised CD8+ T cells from blood, sampled around 25 months after liver transplant. The chain employs TRBV13 and TRBJ1-1; D gene uncertain. CDR3 nucleotide sequence: TGTGCCAGCAGCTTAGTAGGGCAGAACACTGAAGCTTTCTTT. Its translation: CASSLVGQNTEAFF.